Each of the 16 T cell receptor beta chains below was sequenced from the same sample in a study of blood T cell repertoires in COVID-19. TCRdb's copy holds only in-frame clones and misses some; the assay was immunoSEQ multiplex PCR. The profile shows 450,000 to 600,000 clones, about 90% of them singletons. Material: PBMCs or T cells enriched from blood (not recorded which). These receptors all come from a woman aged 18-35 years who had recovered from COVID-19.

The chain joins TRBV7-9 to TRBJ2-5, with TRBD1 as a possible D gene (6 bases). CDR1 and CDR2 (germline): SEHNR, FQNEAQ (reference sequence). This CDR3 is built from 15 residues. Trimming cost V 5 bases and J 5 bases, with 18 bases left between them. For the CDR3, the DNA is TGTGCCAGCAGCCCCTTCCGGACAGCGGATGAGACCCAGTACTTC. It yields the protein CASSPFRTADETQYF.

This clone is a singleton in its sample. The chain couples TRBV7-8 to TRBJ1-3; 7 bases line up with TRBD1. V was clipped by 2 bases and J by 0 bases; unmatched bases: 1. The V gene's germline CDR1 is SGHVS and CDR2 FQNEAQ. This CDR3 spans 15 amino acids. The CDR3: CASSLTGVSGNTIYF. The CDR3 bases are TGTGCCAGCAGCTTAACAGGGGTCTCTGGAAACACCATATATTTT.

This clone was recorded a few times. This chain joins TRBV9 and TRBJ1-4; 10 bases are shared with TRBD1. This CDR3 comprises 17 residues. The germline V gene encodes CDR1 SGDLS and CDR2 YYNGEE. Unmatched junction bases numbered 5, after V lost 3 bases and J lost 0 bases. The CDR3 DNA is TGTGCCAGCAGCGCGACAGGGGGCCAGGCAACTAATGAAAAACTGTTTTTT. As protein: CASSATGGQATNEKLFF.

The chain combines TRBV14 with TRBJ1-1; possible D gene TRBD1, 6 bases. This CDR3 comprises 15 residues. V gave up 0 bases and J gave up 1 base, with 9 bases separating them. Germline loops: CDR1 SGHDN, CDR2 FVKESK. The DNA of the CDR3 is TGTGCCAGCAGCCAAGATGTGGGGGCGAACACTGAAGCTTTCTTT. Its translation is CASSQDVGANTEAFF.

V usage is TRBV6-4 and J usage is TRBJ1-3; D perhaps matches TRBD1 (5 bases). Germline V gene lookup returns CDR1 MRHNA and CDR2 SNTAGT. The CDR3 length is 14 residues. V was cut by 3 bases and J by 2 bases, with 8 bases left in between. The CDR3 DNA reads as TGTGCCAGCAGTGAACAGGTAACTGGAAACACCATATATTTT. This codes for CASSEQVTGNTIYF.

This chain connects TRBV15 to TRBJ1-4, with D uncertain. Trimming pared 0 bases from V and 5 bases from J, leaving 7 bases between. Germline V CDR1 and CDR2: LNHNV, YYDKDF (reference sequence). This CDR3 comprises 14 residues. The CDR3 bases are TGTGCCACCAGCAGAGATCCACAGAATGAAAAACTGTTTTTT. Translation: CATSRDPQNEKLFF.

DNA of the CDR3: TGTGCCAGCAGCTTAGATTGGCAGGGGCGGGGGTCGAGCAATCAGCCCCAGCATTTT. It is translated as CASSLDWQGRGSSNQPQHF. V usage is TRBV11-2 and J usage is TRBJ1-5; a possible D gene is TRBD1 (6 bases). The V end was cut by 0 bases, the J end by 1 base, with 19 bases between. This CDR3 spans 19 amino acids. Germline V gene sequence: CDR1 SGHAT, CDR2 FQNNGV.

The chain employs TRBV3-1 (or the pseudogene TRBV3-2) and TRBJ1-2, with 7 bases identical to TRBD1. Germline loops: CDR1 LGHDT, CDR2 YNNKEL (reference sequence). The CDR3 spans 14 residues. V shed 3 bases and J 8 bases; nucleotides not matched to a gene: 9. The CDR3 sequence is CASSHNRQGGGYTF. The CDR3 DNA follows: TGTGCCAGCAGCCATAATCGACAGGGTGGGGGCTACACCTTC.

This chain uses TRBV30 with TRBJ2-3, with D tentatively TRBD2 (5 bases). The CDR3 has 14 amino acids. Germline V lookup: CDR1 GTSNPN, CDR2 SVGIG (reference sequence). With 0 bases removed from V and 2 bases from J, the gap between germline ends came to 9 bases. CDR3 in DNA: TGTGCCTGGAGTGTAGGAGCGGACACAGATACGCAGTATTTT. Translating it yields CAWSVGADTDTQYF.

This clone is a singleton in its sample. The chain has TRBV7-9 and TRBJ2-5; D is perhaps TRBD1 (7 bases). Trimming removed 0 bases from V and 4 bases from J, with 18 bases in between. The CDR3 runs to 17 residues. CDR1 is SEHNR, CDR2 FQNEAQ, per germline (reference sequence). The CDR3 protein is CASSLARFGQGGETQYF. DNA for the CDR3: TGTGCCAGCAGCTTAGCGCGATTTGGGCAGGGGGGAGAGACCCAGTACTTC.

CDR3 region: CASSDAHGGPTGELFF. The CDR3 region has the DNA TGTGCCAGCAGTGACGCCCATGGGGGCCCCACCGGGGAGCTGTTTTTT. The rearrangement joins TRBV2 to TRBJ2-2; D possibly corresponds to TRBD1 (6 bases). Germline V gene data show CDR1 as SNHLY and CDR2 as FYNNEI. The V and J ends lost 3 bases and 4 bases respectively, with 15 bases between them. This CDR3 spans 16 amino acids.

The genes are TRBV30 and TRBJ1-2; TRBD1 might be the D (5 bases). The CDR3 spans 13 residues. Per germline, CDR1 GTSNPN and CDR2 SVGIG (reference sequence). V lost 4 bases and J lost 4, with 13 bases in between. The CDR3 loop is CAWIDGGGYGYTF. In DNA form, the CDR3 reads TGTGCCTGGATTGACGGGGGGGGCTATGGCTACACCTTC. Filled out from reference TRBV30 and TRBJ1-2, the complete variable domain reads SQTIHQWPATLVQPVGSPLSLECTVEGTSNPNLYWYRQAAGRGLQLLFYSVGIGQISSEVPQNLSASRPQDRQFILSSKKLLLSDSGFYLCAWIDGGGYGYTFGSGTRLTVV.

This clone showed up just once. The genes are TRBV5-1 and TRBJ2-3, with 9 bases fitting TRBD2. J gave up 10 bases and V 4 bases, and 16 bases lay outside the gene matches. The CDR3 runs to 16 residues. The germline V gene encodes CDR1 SGHRS and CDR2 YFSETQ. As DNA, the CDR3 is TGCGCCAGCAGCAGGTCCGGGACTAGCCCCCCTTCCGCGCAGTATTTT. This sequence encodes CASSRSGTSPPSAQYF.

The chain employs TRBV12-3 or TRBV12-4 and TRBJ2-5; 7 nucleotides line up with TRBD2. The J segment lost 9 bases and the V segment lost 4 bases, leaving 5 bases of the junction unmatched. The CDR3 totals 12 residues. This chain's CDR3 is CASSSARGAQYF. Here the CDR3 DNA reads TGTGCCAGCAGTTCTGCCCGGGGGGCCCAGTACTTC.

This chain connects TRBV6-5 to TRBJ1-5, with D tentatively TRBD1 (5 bases). Germline CDR1 and CDR2: MNHEY and SVGAGI. The CDR3 covers 13 residues. V was shortened by 8 bases and J by 3 bases, with 11 bases between the two germline ends. CDR3 sequence (DNA): TGTGCCAGCCACCAGGGCGTCAATCAGCCCCAGCATTTT. This gives the protein CASHQGVNQPQHF.

The chain has TRBV7-9 and TRBJ1-6; tentatively, D is TRBD1 (5 bases). V lost 4 bases, J lost 7 bases, and 11 bases lay in between. The V gene's germline CDR1 is SEHNR and CDR2 FQNEAQ (reference sequence). The CDR3 has 14 amino acids. The CDR3 sequence: CASSWGRENSPLHF. The CDR3 bases are TGTGCCAGCAGCTGGGGACGGGAGAATTCACCCCTCCACTTT. The variable domain in full, completed from reference TRBV7-9 and TRBJ1-6, reads DTGVSQNPRHKITKRGQNVTFRCDPISEHNRLYWYRQTLGQGPEFLTYFQNEAQLEKSRLLSDRFSAERPKGSFSTLEIQRTEQGDSAMYLCASSWGRENSPLHFGNGTRLTVT.